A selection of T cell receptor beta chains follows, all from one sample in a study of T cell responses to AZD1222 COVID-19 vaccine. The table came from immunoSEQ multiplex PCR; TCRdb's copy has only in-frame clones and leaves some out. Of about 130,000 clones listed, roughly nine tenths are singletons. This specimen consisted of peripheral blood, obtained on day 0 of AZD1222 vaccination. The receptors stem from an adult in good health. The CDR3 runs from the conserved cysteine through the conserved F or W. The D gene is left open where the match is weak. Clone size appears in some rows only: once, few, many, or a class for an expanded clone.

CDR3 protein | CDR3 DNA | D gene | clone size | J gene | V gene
CASSYRDNSYEQYF | TGTGCCAGCAGCTACAGGGACAACTCCTACGAGCAGTACTTC | NA | NA | TRBJ2-7 | TRBV7-8
CASRPGGAVYEQYF | TGTGCAAGTCGCCCAGGGGGCGCCGTCTACGAGCAGTACTTC | NA | NA | TRBJ2-7 | TRBV12-2
CASSLGGTLYGYTF | TGTGCCAGCAGCTTAGGGGGTACACTCTATGGCTACACCTTC | NA | once | TRBJ1-2 | TRBV7-2
CASSYPIAVSSYNEQFF | TGTGCCAGCAGTTACCCAATAGCGGTCAGCTCCTACAATGAGCAGTTCTTC | NA | NA | TRBJ2-1 | TRBV6-2/TRBV6-3
CATSDAGLAGDTQYF | TGTGCCACCAGTGATGCGGGACTAGCGGGAGATACGCAGTATTTT | TRBD2 | NA | TRBJ2-3 | TRBV24-1
CASSYDGSYGYTF | TGTGCCAGCAGCTACGACGGCTCCTATGGCTACACCTTC | NA | NA | TRBJ1-2 | TRBV7-3
CASSLERDYEQYF | TGTGCCAGCAGCTTAGAACGGGACTACGAGCAGTACTTC | NA | once | TRBJ2-7 | TRBV11-2
CASSLGQASSTDTQYF | TGTGCCAGCAGCTTAGGACAGGCCTCTAGCACAGATACGCAGTATTTT | NA | once | TRBJ2-3 | TRBV7-6
CASSGLAGDVNEQFF | TGTGCCAGTAGCGGACTAGCGGGAGATGTTAATGAGCAGTTCTTC | TRBD2 | NA | TRBJ2-1 | TRBV19
CATEARSNTGELFF | TGTGCCACCGAGGCCCGGTCGAACACCGGGGAGCTGTTTTTT | NA | NA | TRBJ2-2 | TRBV24-1
CASGGAGGPTYNEQFF | TGTGCTAGTGGTGGTGCAGGGGGCCCTACTTACAATGAGCAGTTCTTC | TRBD1 | NA | TRBJ2-1 | TRBV12-5
CASSFQGGGYTF | TGTGCCAGCAGCTTCCAGGGCGGCGGCTACACCTTC | NA | NA | TRBJ1-2 | TRBV7-9
CASSSQGSYNSPLHF | TGTGCCAGCAGTTCGCAGGGTTCCTATAATTCACCCCTCCACTTT | NA | NA | TRBJ1-6 | TRBV6-6
CASARGDYNSPLHF | TGTGCCAGCGCCAGGGGTGACTATAATTCACCCCTCCACTTT | NA | NA | TRBJ1-6 | TRBV7-9
CASSDRDEKLFF | TGTGCCAGCTCAGACAGGGACGAAAAACTGTTTTTT | TRBD1 | NA | TRBJ1-4 | TRBV18
CASSLGTETQYF | TGTGCCAGCAGTTTGGGCACGGAGACCCAGTACTTC | NA | NA | TRBJ2-5 | TRBV12-3/TRBV12-4
CASSLDRAIEQFF | TGTGCCAGCAGCTTAGACAGGGCAATTGAGCAGTTCTTC | NA | NA | TRBJ2-1 | TRBV7-2
CSVEAGAYEQYF | TGCAGCGTTGAGGCAGGGGCCTACGAGCAGTACTTC | NA | NA | TRBJ2-7 | TRBV29-1
CASSQGNRDNYGYTF | TGCGCCAGCAGCCAGGGAAACAGGGACAACTATGGCTACACCTTC | NA | NA | TRBJ1-2 | TRBV5-1